Sequencing of this TCR beta chain was carried out in a study of blood T cell repertoires in COVID-19. Profiled with immunoSEQ multiplex PCR; TCRdb holds only in-frame clones, not every one. The sample includes 150,000 to 200,000 clones, roughly 89% of them seen just once. CDR3 size: 13 residues. Germline values: CDR1 LGHDT, CDR2 YNNKEL (reference sequence). V lost 1 base, J lost 8 bases, and 6 bases lay in between. The receptor comes from a man between 40 and 49 years old with acute or convalescent COVID-19. This chain links TRBV3-1 (or the pseudogene TRBV3-2) with TRBJ1-6; D remains ambiguous. The sequencing input was peripheral blood. CDR3 region: CASSQVSDSPLHF. DNA for the CDR3: TGTGCCAGCAGCCAAGTCTCAGATTCACCCCTCCACTTT.